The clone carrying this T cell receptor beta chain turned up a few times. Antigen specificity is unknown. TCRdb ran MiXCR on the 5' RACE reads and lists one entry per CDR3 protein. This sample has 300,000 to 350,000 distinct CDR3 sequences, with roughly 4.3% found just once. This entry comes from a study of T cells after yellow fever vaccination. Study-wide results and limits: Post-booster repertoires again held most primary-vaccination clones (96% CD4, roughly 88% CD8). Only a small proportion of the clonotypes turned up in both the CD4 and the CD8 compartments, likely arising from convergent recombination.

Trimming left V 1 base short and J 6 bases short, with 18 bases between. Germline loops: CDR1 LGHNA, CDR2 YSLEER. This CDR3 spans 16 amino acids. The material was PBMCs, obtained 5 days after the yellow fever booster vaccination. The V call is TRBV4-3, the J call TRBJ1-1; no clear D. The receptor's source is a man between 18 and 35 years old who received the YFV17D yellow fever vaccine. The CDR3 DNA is TGCGCCAGCAGCCAAGTCGGCCGTTTAGATGGGGCTGAAGCTTTCTTT. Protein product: CASSQVGRLDGAEAFF.